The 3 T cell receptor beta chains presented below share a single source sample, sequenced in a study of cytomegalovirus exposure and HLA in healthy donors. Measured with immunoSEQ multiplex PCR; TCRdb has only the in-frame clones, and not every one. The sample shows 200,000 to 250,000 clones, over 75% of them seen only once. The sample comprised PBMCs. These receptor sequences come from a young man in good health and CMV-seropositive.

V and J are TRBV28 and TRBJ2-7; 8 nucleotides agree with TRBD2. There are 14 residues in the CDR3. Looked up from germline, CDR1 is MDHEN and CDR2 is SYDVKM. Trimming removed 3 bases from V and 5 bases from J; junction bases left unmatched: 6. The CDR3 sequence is CASSLLAGSHEQYF. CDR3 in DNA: TGTGCCAGCAGTTTGCTAGCGGGTTCCCACGAGCAGTACTTC. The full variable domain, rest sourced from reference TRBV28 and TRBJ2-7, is DVKVTQSSRYLVKRTGEKVFLECVQDMDHENMFWYRQDPGLGLRLIYFSYDVKMKEKGDIPEGYSVSREKKERFSLILESASTNQTSMYLCASSLLAGSHEQYFGPGTRLTVT.

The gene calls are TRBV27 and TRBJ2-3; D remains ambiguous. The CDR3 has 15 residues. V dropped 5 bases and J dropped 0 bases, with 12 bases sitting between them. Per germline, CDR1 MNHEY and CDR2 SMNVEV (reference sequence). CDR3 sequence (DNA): TGTGCCAGCAGTCAGCTAACTATTAGCACAGATACGCAGTATTTT. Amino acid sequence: CASSQLTISTDTQYF.

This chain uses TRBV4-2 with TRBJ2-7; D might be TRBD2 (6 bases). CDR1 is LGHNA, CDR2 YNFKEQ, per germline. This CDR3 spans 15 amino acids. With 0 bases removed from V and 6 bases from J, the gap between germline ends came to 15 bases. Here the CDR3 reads CASSQEGVGGVEQYF. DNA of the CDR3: TGTGCCAGCAGCCAAGAGGGGGTTGGAGGGGTCGAGCAGTACTTC.